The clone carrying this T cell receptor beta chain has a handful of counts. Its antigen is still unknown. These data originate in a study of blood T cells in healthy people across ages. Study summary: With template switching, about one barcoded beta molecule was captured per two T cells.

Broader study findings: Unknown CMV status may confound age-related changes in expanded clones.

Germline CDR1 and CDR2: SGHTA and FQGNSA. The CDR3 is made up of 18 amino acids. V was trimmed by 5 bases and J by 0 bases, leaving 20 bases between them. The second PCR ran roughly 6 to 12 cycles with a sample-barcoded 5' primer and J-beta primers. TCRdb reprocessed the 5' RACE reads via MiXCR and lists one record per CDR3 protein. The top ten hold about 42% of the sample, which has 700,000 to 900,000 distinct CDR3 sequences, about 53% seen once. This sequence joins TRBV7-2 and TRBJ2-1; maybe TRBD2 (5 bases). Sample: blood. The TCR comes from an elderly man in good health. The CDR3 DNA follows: TGTGCCAGCAGCCCCTTCAGCGCAGCGGCGAGCTCCTACAATGAGCAGTTCTTC. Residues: CASSPFSAAASSYNEQFF.